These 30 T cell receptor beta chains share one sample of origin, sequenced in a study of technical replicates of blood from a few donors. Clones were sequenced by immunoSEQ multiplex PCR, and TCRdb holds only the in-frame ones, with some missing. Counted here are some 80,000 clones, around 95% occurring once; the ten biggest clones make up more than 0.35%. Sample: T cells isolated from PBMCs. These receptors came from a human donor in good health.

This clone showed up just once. As DNA, the CDR3 is TGTGCCAGTAGTATTCCGGACAGACTAAACATTCAGTACTTC. Its translation: CASSIPDRLNIQYF. This chain joins TRBV19 and TRBJ2-4, with D possibly TRBD1 on 6 matching bases. The V end lost 3 bases, the J end lost 6 bases, and 12 bases lay between the germline ends. Germline CDR1 and CDR2: LNHDA and SQIVND (reference sequence). This CDR3 spans 14 amino acids.

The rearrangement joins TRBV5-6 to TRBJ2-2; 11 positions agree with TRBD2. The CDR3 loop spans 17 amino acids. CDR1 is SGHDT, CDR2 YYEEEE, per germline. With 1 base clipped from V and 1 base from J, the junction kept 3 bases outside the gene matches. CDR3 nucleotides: TGTGCCAGCAGCTTGCTCGGACTAGCGGGGAACACCGGGGAGCTGTTTTTT. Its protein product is CASSLLGLAGNTGELFF.

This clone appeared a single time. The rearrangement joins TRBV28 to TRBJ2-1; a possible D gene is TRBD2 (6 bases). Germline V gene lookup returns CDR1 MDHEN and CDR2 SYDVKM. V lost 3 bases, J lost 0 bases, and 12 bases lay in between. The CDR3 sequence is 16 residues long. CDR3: CASSFGGVSSYNEQFF. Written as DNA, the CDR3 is TGTGCCAGCAGTTTCGGCGGGGTCAGCTCCTACAATGAGCAGTTCTTC.

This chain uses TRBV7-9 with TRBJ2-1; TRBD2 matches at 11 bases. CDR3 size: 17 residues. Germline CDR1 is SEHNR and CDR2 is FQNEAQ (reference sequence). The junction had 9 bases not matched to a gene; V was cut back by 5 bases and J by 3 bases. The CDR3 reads CASSLPTSGADYNEQFF. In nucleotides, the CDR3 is TGTGCCAGCAGCCTCCCGACTAGCGGGGCCGACTACAATGAGCAGTTCTTC.

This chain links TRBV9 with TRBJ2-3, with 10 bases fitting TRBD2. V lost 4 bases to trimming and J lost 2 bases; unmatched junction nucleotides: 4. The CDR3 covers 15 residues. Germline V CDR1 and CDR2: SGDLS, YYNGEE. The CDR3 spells CASSSGLADTDTQYF. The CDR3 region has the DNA TGTGCCAGCAGCTCAGGACTAGCGGACACAGATACGCAGTATTTT.

CDR3 in amino acids: CASGLGDRGYEQYF. The CDR3 DNA is TGTGCCAGCGGGCTCGGGGACAGGGGTTACGAGCAGTACTTC. This chain joins TRBV27 and TRBJ2-7; 10 positions agree with TRBD1. Trimming cost V 8 bases and J 4 bases; bases outside gene matches: 8. Germline assignment: CDR1 MNHEY and CDR2 SMNVEV (reference sequence). CDR3 length equals 14 residues.

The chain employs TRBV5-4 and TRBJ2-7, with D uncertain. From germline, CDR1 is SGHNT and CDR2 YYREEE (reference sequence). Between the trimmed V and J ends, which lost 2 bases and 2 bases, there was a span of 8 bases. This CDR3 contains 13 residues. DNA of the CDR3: TGTGCCAGCAGCTTCGTCGGTACCTACGAGCAGTACTTC. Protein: CASSFVGTYEQYF.

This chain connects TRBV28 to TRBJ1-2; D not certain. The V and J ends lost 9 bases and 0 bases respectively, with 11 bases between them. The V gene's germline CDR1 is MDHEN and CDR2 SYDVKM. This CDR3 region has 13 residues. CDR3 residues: CASGLNANYGYTF. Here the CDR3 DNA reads TGTGCCAGTGGACTTAATGCTAACTATGGCTACACCTTC.

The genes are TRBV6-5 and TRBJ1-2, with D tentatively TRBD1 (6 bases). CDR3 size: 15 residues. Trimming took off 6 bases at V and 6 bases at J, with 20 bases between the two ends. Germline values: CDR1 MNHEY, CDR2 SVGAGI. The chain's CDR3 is CASSTGQSHSNGYTF. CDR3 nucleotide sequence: TGTGCCAGCAGCACCGGACAGTCCCATTCGAATGGCTACACCTTC.

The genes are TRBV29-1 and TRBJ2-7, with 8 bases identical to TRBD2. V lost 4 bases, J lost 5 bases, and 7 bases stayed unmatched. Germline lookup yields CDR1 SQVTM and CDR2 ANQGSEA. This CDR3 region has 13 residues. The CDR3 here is CSVAGRAGNEQYF. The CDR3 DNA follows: TGCAGCGTTGCCGGGAGGGCGGGGAACGAGCAGTACTTC.

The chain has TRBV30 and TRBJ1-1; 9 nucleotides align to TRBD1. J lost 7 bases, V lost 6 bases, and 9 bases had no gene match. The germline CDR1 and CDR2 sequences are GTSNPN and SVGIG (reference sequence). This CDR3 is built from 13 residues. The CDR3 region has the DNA TGTGCCTGCTTACAGGGGGCAATAAGTGAAGCTTTCTTT. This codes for CACLQGAISEAFF.

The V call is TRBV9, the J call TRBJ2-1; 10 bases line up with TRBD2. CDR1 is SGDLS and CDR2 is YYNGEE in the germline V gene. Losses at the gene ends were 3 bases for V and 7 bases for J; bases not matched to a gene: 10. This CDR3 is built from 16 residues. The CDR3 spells CASSATGTSALNEQFF. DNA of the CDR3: TGTGCCAGCAGCGCAACAGGGACTAGCGCCTTGAATGAGCAGTTCTTC.

The CDR3 sequence is CASSYSTDTQYF. CDR3 bases: TGTGCCAGCAGCTACTCGACAGATACGCAGTATTTT. The gene calls are TRBV5-6 and TRBJ2-3; no firm D call. Germline V lookup: CDR1 SGHDT, CDR2 YYEEEE. The V end was cut by 3 bases, the J end by 3 bases, with 5 bases between. The CDR3 runs 12 residues.

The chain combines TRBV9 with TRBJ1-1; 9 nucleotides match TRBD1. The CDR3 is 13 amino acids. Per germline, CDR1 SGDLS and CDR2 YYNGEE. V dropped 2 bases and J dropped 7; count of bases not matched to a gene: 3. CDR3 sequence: CASSVSGQGEAFF. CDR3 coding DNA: TGTGCCAGCAGCGTCTCGGGACAGGGTGAAGCTTTCTTT.

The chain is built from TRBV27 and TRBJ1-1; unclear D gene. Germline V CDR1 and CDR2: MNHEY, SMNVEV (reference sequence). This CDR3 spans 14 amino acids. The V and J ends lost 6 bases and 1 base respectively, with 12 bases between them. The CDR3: CASSLLSGNTEAFF. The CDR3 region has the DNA TGTGCCAGCAGCTTACTGTCCGGGAACACTGAAGCTTTCTTT.

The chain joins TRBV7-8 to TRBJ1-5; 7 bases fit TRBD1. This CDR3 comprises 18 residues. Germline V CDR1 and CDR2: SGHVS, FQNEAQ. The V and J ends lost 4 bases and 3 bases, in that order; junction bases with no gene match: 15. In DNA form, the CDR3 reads TGTGCCAGCAGCTGGAACCGGGACAGTCACCTTACCAATCAGCCCCAGCATTTT. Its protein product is CASSWNRDSHLTNQPQHF.

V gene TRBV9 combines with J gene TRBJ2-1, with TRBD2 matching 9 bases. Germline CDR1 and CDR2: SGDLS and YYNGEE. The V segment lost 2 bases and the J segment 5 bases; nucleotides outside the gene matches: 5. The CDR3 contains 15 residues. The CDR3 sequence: CASSVGTSRDNEQFF. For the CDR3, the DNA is TGTGCCAGCAGCGTCGGGACTAGCCGTGACAATGAGCAGTTCTTC.

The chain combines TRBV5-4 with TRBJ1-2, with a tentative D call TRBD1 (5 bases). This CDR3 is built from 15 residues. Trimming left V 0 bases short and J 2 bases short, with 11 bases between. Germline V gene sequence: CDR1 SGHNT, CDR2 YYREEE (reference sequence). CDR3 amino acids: CASSLGPDSNYGYTF. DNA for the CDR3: TGTGCCAGCAGCTTGGGACCTGACAGCAACTATGGCTACACCTTC.

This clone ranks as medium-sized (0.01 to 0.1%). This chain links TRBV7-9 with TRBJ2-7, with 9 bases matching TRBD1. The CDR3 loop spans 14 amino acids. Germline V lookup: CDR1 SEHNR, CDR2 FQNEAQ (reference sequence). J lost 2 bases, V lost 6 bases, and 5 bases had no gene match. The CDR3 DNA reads TGTGCCAGCAGGGGACAGGGAGGAACCTACGAGCAGTACTTC. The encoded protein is CASRGQGGTYEQYF.

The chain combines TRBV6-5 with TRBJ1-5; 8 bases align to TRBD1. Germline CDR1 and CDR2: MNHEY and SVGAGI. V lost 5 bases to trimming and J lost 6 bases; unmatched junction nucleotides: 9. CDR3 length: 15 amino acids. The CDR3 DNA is TGTGCCAGCAGTCCCGACAGGGGAAAAGGTCAGCCCCAGCATTTT. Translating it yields CASSPDRGKGQPQHF.

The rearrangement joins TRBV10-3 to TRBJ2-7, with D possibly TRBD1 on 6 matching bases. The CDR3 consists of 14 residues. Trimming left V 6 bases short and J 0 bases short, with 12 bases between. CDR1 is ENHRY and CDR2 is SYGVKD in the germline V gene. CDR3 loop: CAIRETGYSYEQYF. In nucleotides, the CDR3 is TGTGCCATCAGGGAGACAGGTTACTCCTACGAGCAGTACTTC.

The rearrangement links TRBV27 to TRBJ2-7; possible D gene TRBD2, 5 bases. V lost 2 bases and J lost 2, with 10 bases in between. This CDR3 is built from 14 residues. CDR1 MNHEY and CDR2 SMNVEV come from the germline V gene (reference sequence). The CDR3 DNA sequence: TGTGCCAGCAGTTTAACGTCAGCGGCCTACGAGCAGTACTTC. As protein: CASSLTSAAYEQYF.

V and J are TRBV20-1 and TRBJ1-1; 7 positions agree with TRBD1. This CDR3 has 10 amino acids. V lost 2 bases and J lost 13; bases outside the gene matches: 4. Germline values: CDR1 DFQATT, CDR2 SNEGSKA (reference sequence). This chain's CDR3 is CSARYDRDFF. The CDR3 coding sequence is TGCAGTGCTAGATACGACAGGGATTTCTTT.

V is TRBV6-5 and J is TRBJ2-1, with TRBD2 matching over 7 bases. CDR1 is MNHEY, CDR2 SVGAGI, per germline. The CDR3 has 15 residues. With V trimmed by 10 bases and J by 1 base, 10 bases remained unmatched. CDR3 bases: TGTGCCACCAAGCCACTAGCGTCATCCTACAATGAGCAGTTCTTC. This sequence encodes CATKPLASSYNEQFF.

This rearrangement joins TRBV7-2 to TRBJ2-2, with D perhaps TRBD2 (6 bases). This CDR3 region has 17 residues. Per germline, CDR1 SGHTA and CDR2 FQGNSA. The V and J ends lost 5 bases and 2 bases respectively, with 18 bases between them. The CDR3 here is CASSQSVYGLNTGELFF. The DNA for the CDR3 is TGTGCCAGCAGCCAATCGGTTTACGGACTAAACACCGGGGAGCTGTTTTTT.

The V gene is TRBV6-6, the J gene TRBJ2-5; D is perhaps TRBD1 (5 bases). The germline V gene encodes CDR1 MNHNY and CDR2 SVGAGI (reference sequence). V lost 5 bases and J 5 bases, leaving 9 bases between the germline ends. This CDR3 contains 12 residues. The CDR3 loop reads CASSRTPETQYF. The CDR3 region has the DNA TGTGCCAGCAGTAGGACACCGGAGACCCAGTACTTC.

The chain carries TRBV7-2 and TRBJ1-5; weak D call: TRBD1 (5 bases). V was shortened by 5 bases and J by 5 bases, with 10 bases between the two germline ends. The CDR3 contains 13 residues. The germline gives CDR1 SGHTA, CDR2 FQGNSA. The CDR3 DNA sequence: TGTGCCAGCAGCGAGACAGCTTATCAGCCCCAGCATTTT. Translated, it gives CASSETAYQPQHF.

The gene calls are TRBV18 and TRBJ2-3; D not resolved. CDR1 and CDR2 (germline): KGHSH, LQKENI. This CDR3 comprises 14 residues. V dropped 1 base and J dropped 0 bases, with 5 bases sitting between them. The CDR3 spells CASSPRTSTDTQYF. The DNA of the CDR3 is TGTGCCAGCTCACCACGTACTAGCACAGATACGCAGTATTTT.

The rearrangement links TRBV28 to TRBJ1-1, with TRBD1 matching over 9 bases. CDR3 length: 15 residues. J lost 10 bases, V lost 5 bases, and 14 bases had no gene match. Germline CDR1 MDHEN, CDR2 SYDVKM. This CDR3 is CASSPPGTGTPGAFF. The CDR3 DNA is TGTGCCAGCAGTCCTCCCGGGACAGGGACACCCGGAGCTTTCTTT.

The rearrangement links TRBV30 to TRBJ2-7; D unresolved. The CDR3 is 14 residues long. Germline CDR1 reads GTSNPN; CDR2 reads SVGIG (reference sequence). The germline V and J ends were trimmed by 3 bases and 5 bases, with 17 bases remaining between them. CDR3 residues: CAWSDIAIWDEQYF. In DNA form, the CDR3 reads TGTGCCTGGAGCGACATTGCTATCTGGGACGAGCAGTACTTC. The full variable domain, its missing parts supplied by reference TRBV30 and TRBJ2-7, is SQTIHQWPATLVQPVGSPLSLECTVEGTSNPNLYWYRQAAGRGLQLLFYSVGIGQISSEVPQNLSASRPQDRQFILSSKKLLLSDSGFYLCAWSDIAIWDEQYFGPGTRLTVT.